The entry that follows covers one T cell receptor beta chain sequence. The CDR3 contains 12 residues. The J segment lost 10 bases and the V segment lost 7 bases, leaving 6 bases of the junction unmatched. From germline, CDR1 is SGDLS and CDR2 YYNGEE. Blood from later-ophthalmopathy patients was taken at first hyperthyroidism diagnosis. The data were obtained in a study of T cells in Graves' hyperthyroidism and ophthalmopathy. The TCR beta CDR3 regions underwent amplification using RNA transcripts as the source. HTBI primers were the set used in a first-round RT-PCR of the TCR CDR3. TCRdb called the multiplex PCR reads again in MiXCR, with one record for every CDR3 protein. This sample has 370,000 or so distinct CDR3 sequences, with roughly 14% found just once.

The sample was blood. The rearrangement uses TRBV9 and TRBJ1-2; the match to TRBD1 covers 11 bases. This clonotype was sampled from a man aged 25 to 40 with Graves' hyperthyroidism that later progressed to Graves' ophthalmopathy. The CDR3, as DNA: TGTGCCAGCGGCCGGACAGGGGGCAACTACACCTTC. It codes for CASGRTGGNYTF.